These 32 T cell receptor beta chains originate from one sample sequenced in a study of blood T cell repertoires in COVID-19. Here immunoSEQ multiplex PCR was the method, and the copy in TCRdb shows in-frame clones only, minus some. The sample has 150,000 to 190,000 clones, 75% to 90% seen once. What was sequenced was peripheral blood. These receptor sequences come from a woman aged 40 to 50 with acute or convalescent COVID-19.

The chain couples TRBV15 to TRBJ1-2; D unresolved. V was clipped by 0 bases and J by 5 bases, with 7 bases between them. Germline assignment: CDR1 LNHNV and CDR2 YYDKDF (reference sequence). This CDR3 has 13 amino acids. The CDR3 coding sequence is TGTGCCACCAGCAGAGATCCGGGGTATGGCTACACCTTC. Protein product: CATSRDPGYGYTF. The whole variable domain, filled in from reference TRBV15 and TRBJ1-2, reads DAMVIQNPRYQVTQFGKPVTLSCSQTLNHNVMYWYQQKSSQAPKLLFHYYDKDFNNEADTPDNFQSRRPNTSFCFLDIRSPGLGDTAMYLCATSRDPGYGYTFGSGTRLTVV.

V gene TRBV5-1 combines with J gene TRBJ2-7; no clear D. Germline V CDR1 and CDR2: SGHRS, YFSETQ. CDR3 length: 14 amino acids. Trimming removed 0 bases from V and 3 bases from J, with 10 bases in between. CDR3 coding DNA: TGCGCCAGCAGCTTGGGTGGCAACAGCTACGAGCAGTACTTC. As protein: CASSLGGNSYEQYF.

The CDR3 sequence: CASSSGYSGPNEQFF. The CDR3 DNA reads TGTGCCAGCAGCTCTGGCTACAGCGGTCCCAATGAGCAGTTCTTC. V and J are TRBV5-4 and TRBJ2-1; perhaps TRBD2 as D (5 bases). The length of the CDR3 is 15 residues. Germline V lookup: CDR1 SGHNT, CDR2 YYREEE (reference sequence). Deletions cut 3 bases from V and 6 bases from J, with 16 bases between.

The V and J genes are TRBV7-8 and TRBJ2-7, with 9 bases aligning to TRBD2. From germline, CDR1 is SGHVS and CDR2 FQNEAQ. V lost 4 bases, J lost 0 bases, and 13 bases stayed unmatched. This CDR3 has 18 amino acids. The CDR3 bases are TGTGCCAGCAGCTACCTATTGAAGCTAGCGGGGAGCTCCTACGAGCAGTACTTC. This gives the protein CASSYLLKLAGSSYEQYF.

V and J are TRBV11-1 and TRBJ1-2, with 7 bases that match TRBD1. This CDR3 is 13 amino acids long. Per germline, CDR1 SGHAT and CDR2 FQDESV (reference sequence). V shed 6 bases and J 13 bases; nucleotides not matched to a gene: 14. The CDR3 coding sequence is TGTGCCAGCAGTCCCCAGACAGGGCACGAAGGCACCTTC. Its translation is CASSPQTGHEGTF.

The chain combines TRBV11-3 with TRBJ1-3; D not certain. CDR1 and CDR2 (germline): SGHNT, YENEEA. The length of the CDR3 is 17 residues. V was clipped by 5 bases and J by 0 bases, with 17 bases between them. The DNA for the CDR3 is TGTGCCAGCAGCCTAAGCTGGGCACCTACCTCTGGAAACACCATATATTTT. Encoded protein: CASSLSWAPTSGNTIYF. Full variable domain (remainder filled in from reference TRBV11-3 and TRBJ1-3): EAGVVQSPRYKIIEKKQPVAFWCNPISGHNTLYWYLQNLGQGPELLIRYENEEAVDDSQLPKDRFSAERLKGVDSTLKIQPAELGDSAVYLCASSLSWAPTSGNTIYFGEGSWLTVV.

CDR3 protein: CASGVGGYTF. CDR3 DNA sequence: TGTGCCAGCGGAGTCGGAGGCTACACCTTC. V gene TRBV6-5 combines with J gene TRBJ1-2; D call uncertain. The ends were cut back, 8 bases at V and 8 bases at J, with 9 bases in the middle. The CDR3 has 10 residues. Germline V gene data show CDR1 as MNHEY and CDR2 as SVGAGI.

The chain carries TRBV27 and TRBJ2-1; 9 bases are a match to TRBD1. This CDR3 has 17 residues. V dropped 3 bases and J dropped 4; count of bases not matched to a gene: 10. Germline CDR1 MNHEY, CDR2 SMNVEV (reference sequence). CDR3 residues: CASSFIPGTGSYNEQFF. For the CDR3, the DNA is TGTGCCAGCAGTTTTATTCCAGGGACAGGGAGTTACAATGAGCAGTTCTTC.

The chain recombines TRBV2 with TRBJ2-3; 8 bases match TRBD2. The V gene end was trimmed by 2 bases and the J gene end by 3 bases; junction bases not matched to a gene: 7. Germline CDR1 and CDR2: SNHLY and FYNNEI. The CDR3 extends over 16 amino acids. CDR3 nucleotide sequence: TGTGCCAGCAGTGAAAGGGTAGCGGGAACAACAGATACGCAGTATTTT. Its protein is CASSERVAGTTDTQYF.

This clone was observed once. This chain links TRBV7-8 with TRBJ1-1, with TRBD1 as a possible D gene (6 bases). Germline V gene sequence: CDR1 SGHVS, CDR2 FQNEAQ. The CDR3 spans 15 residues. Trimming stripped 5 bases from V and 0 bases from J, with 13 bases between. The CDR3 region is CASSLGGGVNTEAFF. The CDR3 DNA is TGTGCCAGCAGCCTGGGGGGGGGCGTGAACACTGAAGCTTTCTTT.

This clone was counted only a few times. The chain is built from TRBV6-6 and TRBJ1-5, with D tentatively TRBD1 (6 bases). The CDR3 spans 16 residues. Germline V lookup: CDR1 MNHNY, CDR2 SVGAGI (reference sequence). V shed 2 bases and J shed 0 bases, with 11 bases lying between them. The CDR3 sequence: CASSYKAGDSNQPQHF. The CDR3, as DNA: TGTGCCAGCAGTTACAAGGCAGGGGATAGCAATCAGCCCCAGCATTTT.

The V gene is TRBV2, the J gene TRBJ2-3; TRBD1 matches 8 bases. Per the germline V gene, CDR1 is SNHLY and CDR2 is FYNNEI. The CDR3 spans 13 residues. V was clipped by 7 bases and J by 6 bases; unmatched bases: 6. This CDR3 reads CASMTGVMDTQYF. CDR3 DNA sequence: TGTGCCAGCATGACAGGGGTTATGGATACGCAGTATTTT.

The J gene is TRBJ2-3, the V gene TRBV18, with D tentatively TRBD1 (5 bases). This CDR3 is built from 17 residues. CDR1 and CDR2 (germline): KGHSH, LQKENI. The V end lost 0 bases, the J end lost 0 bases, and 13 bases lay between the germline ends. The CDR3 protein is CASSPPAGPLSTDTQYF. The CDR3 DNA reads TGTGCCAGCTCACCACCGGCAGGGCCCCTCAGCACAGATACGCAGTATTTT.

The chain joins TRBV10-3 to TRBJ1-5; no definite D call. The CDR3 loop spans 13 amino acids. From germline, CDR1 is ENHRY and CDR2 SYGVKD. Trimming left V 5 bases short and J 6 bases short, with 11 bases between. The CDR3 region has the DNA TGTGCCATCAGTTCTCAGGCGGGTCAGCCCCAGCATTTT. It translates to CAISSQAGQPQHF.

CDR3 bases: TGCGCCAGCAGGGACAGGTCCTACGAGCAGTACTTC. Translated, it gives CASRDRSYEQYF. V gene TRBV5-1 combines with J gene TRBJ2-7; TRBD1 aligns across 7 bases. Germline CDR1 is SGHRS and CDR2 is YFSETQ. J was trimmed by 1 base and V by 5 bases; bases with no gene match: 0. The CDR3 sequence is 12 residues long.

V and J are TRBV27 and TRBJ1-4, with TRBD1 matching 10 bases. The CDR3 length is 18 residues. The V gene end was trimmed by 2 bases and the J gene end by 2 bases; junction bases not matched to a gene: 8. Germline CDR1 MNHEY, CDR2 SMNVEV (reference sequence). CDR3 nucleotides: TGTGCCAGCAGTTTAACCGGGACAGGGGCTGGGACTAATGAAAAACTGTTTTTT. Amino acids: CASSLTGTGAGTNEKLFF. The full variable domain, in which reference TRBV27 and TRBJ1-4 provide the parts outside the CDR3, is EAQVTQNPRYLITVTGKKLTVTCSQNMNHEYMSWYRQDPGLGLRQIYYSMNVEVTDKGDVPEGYKVSRKEKRNFPLILESPSPNQTSLYFCASSLTGTGAGTNEKLFFGSGTQLSVL.

The V gene is TRBV19, the J gene TRBJ1-5, with TRBD1 matching 10 bases. The CDR3 is 15 residues long. Germline values: CDR1 LNHDA, CDR2 SQIVND (reference sequence). Trimming removed 8 bases from V and 2 bases from J; junction bases left unmatched: 6. CDR3 nucleotide sequence: TGTGCCAGTCGGGACAGGGGTGCGGGCAATCAGCCCCAGCATTTT. Amino acid sequence: CASRDRGAGNQPQHF. Based on the CDR3 plus reference TRBV19 and TRBJ1-5, the full variable domain is DGGITQSPKYLFRKEGQNVTLSCEQNLNHDAMYWYRQDPGQGLRLIYYSQIVNDFQKGDIAEGYSVSREKKESFPLTVTSAQKNPTAFYLCASRDRGAGNQPQHFGDGTRLSIL.

The V and J genes are TRBV18 and TRBJ2-7; D is perhaps TRBD1 (5 bases). Trimming cost V 6 bases and J 0 bases, with 18 bases left between them. Germline V gives CDR1 KGHSH, CDR2 LQKENI. The CDR3 loop spans 16 amino acids. CDR3: CASSVTAGITSYEQYF. The CDR3 DNA reads TGTGCCAGCTCTGTTACTGCAGGGATTACCTCCTACGAGCAGTACTTC.

The chain joins TRBV3-1 (or the pseudogene TRBV3-2) to TRBJ1-1; tentative D call: TRBD1 (6 bases). This CDR3 comprises 14 residues. V was pared by 3 bases and J by 4 bases, with 12 bases between. Looked up from germline, CDR1 is LGHDT and CDR2 is YNNKEL (reference sequence). The CDR3: CASSQTGSSTEAFF. CDR3 bases: TGTGCCAGCAGCCAGACAGGTTCGTCCACTGAAGCTTTCTTT.

The chain combines TRBV11-3 with TRBJ2-7; no definite D call. Deletions cut 3 bases from V and 8 bases from J, with 11 bases between. CDR1 is SGHNT, CDR2 YENEEA, per germline. This CDR3 comprises 12 residues. The CDR3 sequence is CASSFRSSQQYF. The CDR3 DNA sequence: TGTGCCAGCAGCTTCCGTTCGTCCCAGCAGTACTTC.

The V call is TRBV3-1 (or the pseudogene TRBV3-2), the J call TRBJ2-1; possibly TRBD2 for D (6 bases). Germline lookup yields CDR1 LGHDT and CDR2 YNNKEL (reference sequence). The CDR3 runs to 13 residues. Trimming removed 4 bases from V and 7 bases from J, with 11 bases in between. The CDR3 bases are TGTGCCAGCAGCCCGGGACTGCAAAATGAGCAGTTCTTC. Translated: CASSPGLQNEQFF.

The chain employs TRBV27 and TRBJ1-6; 8 positions match TRBD1. J was trimmed by 7 bases and V by 5 bases; bases with no gene match: 19. CDR1 MNHEY and CDR2 SMNVEV come from the germline V gene (reference sequence). This CDR3 comprises 19 residues. CDR3 bases: TGTGCCAGCAGTGGCTCCGGGACAGGATACCTAAAGAGCAATTCACCCCTCCACTTT. Its translation: CASSGSGTGYLKSNSPLHF.

V gene TRBV5-1 combines with J gene TRBJ2-3; 10 bases are shared with TRBD2. CDR1 SGHRS and CDR2 YFSETQ come from the germline V gene. This CDR3 contains 15 residues. J gave up 1 base and V 5 bases, and 4 bases lay outside the gene matches. CDR3 nucleotide sequence: TGCGCCAGCAGAACTAGCGGGGACCGCACAGATACGCAGTATTTT. Encoded protein: CASRTSGDRTDTQYF.

The chain joins TRBV9 to TRBJ2-5; 14 nucleotides match TRBD2. V lost 3 bases to trimming and J lost 6 bases; unmatched junction nucleotides: 7. From germline, CDR1 is SGDLS and CDR2 YYNGEE. The CDR3 covers 16 residues. As DNA, the CDR3 is TGTGCCAGCAGCGCAGGACTAGCGGGGGGAATAAAGACCCAGTACTTC. Amino acids: CASSAGLAGGIKTQYF.

The gene calls are TRBV6-1 and TRBJ1-5, with 10 positions matching TRBD1. The trim removed 4 bases at V and 0 bases at J, leaving 6 bases unmatched. Germline loops: CDR1 MNHNS, CDR2 SASEGT. The CDR3 spans 17 residues. The CDR3 sequence: CASSAGTGVYSNQPQHF. CDR3 DNA sequence: TGTGCCAGCAGTGCAGGGACAGGGGTTTATAGCAATCAGCCCCAGCATTTT.

The J gene is TRBJ2-1, the V gene TRBV11-2; D is perhaps TRBD2 (5 bases). Deletions cut 3 bases from V and 8 bases from J, with 8 bases between. The CDR3 runs 12 residues. Germline-derived CDR1 and CDR2 are SGHAT and FQNNGV. CDR3 loop: CASSFSEDEQFF. The CDR3 region has the DNA TGTGCCAGCAGCTTTAGCGAGGATGAGCAGTTCTTC.

The V and J genes are TRBV6-2 or TRBV6-3 and TRBJ2-6; D is perhaps TRBD1 (6 bases). V lost 5 bases, J lost 4 bases, and 12 bases lay in between. This CDR3 spans 15 amino acids. Germline V gene lookup returns CDR1 MNHEY and CDR2 SVGEGT. This CDR3 is CASSHRDAGANVLTF. The CDR3 region has the DNA TGTGCCAGCAGTCACAGGGATGCCGGGGCCAACGTCCTGACTTTC.

This sequence joins TRBV6-5 and TRBJ2-7; D perhaps matches TRBD2 (7 bases). Trimming pared 6 bases from V and 3 bases from J, leaving 12 bases between. Germline CDR1 is MNHEY and CDR2 is SVGAGI. The CDR3 is made up of 13 amino acids. The CDR3 reads CASSRGAGYEQYF. The CDR3 DNA follows: TGTGCCAGCAGCCGGGGGGCGGGCTACGAGCAGTACTTC.

The V and J genes are TRBV6-5 and TRBJ2-5; possibly TRBD2 for D (6 bases). V was trimmed by 6 bases and J by 2 bases, leaving 16 bases between them. CDR3 length: 15 residues. Germline CDR1 MNHEY, CDR2 SVGAGI. The CDR3 DNA is TGTGCCAGCAGAACTCCCTGGGGGGAACAAGAGACCCAGTACTTC. Protein product: CASRTPWGEQETQYF.

The CDR3 bases are TGTGCCAGCAGTTTATCCCTGTCCTTCGGGACTGAAGCTTTCTTT. Amino acid sequence: CASSLSLSFGTEAFF. The rearrangement uses TRBV28 and TRBJ1-1; D ambiguous. Trimming left V 1 base short and J 5 bases short, with 14 bases between. The CDR3 runs 15 residues. CDR1 and CDR2 (germline): MDHEN, SYDVKM.

V and J are TRBV7-9 and TRBJ1-1, with no clear D. The CDR3 extends over 13 amino acids. Per the germline V gene, CDR1 is SEHNR and CDR2 is FQNEAQ (reference sequence). V lost 1 base, J lost 4 bases, and 7 bases lay in between. The CDR3 sequence: CASSLGGATEAFF. The CDR3 DNA reads TGTGCCAGCAGCTTAGGGGGAGCCACTGAAGCTTTCTTT.

The sample holds one count of this clone. V usage is TRBV19 and J usage is TRBJ1-4; 9 bases agree with TRBD1. V lost 6 bases and J lost 8; bases outside the gene matches: 7. This CDR3 is built from 14 residues. Germline V gives CDR1 LNHDA, CDR2 SQIVND (reference sequence). The CDR3 bases are TGTGCCAGTAGCGGACAGGGGATAGGAGAAAAACTGTTTTTT. It encodes CASSGQGIGEKLFF. The full variable domain, its missing parts supplied by reference TRBV19 and TRBJ1-4, is DGGITQSPKYLFRKEGQNVTLSCEQNLNHDAMYWYRQDPGQGLRLIYYSQIVNDFQKGDIAEGYSVSREKKESFPLTVTSAQKNPTAFYLCASSGQGIGEKLFFGSGTQLSVL.